Listed below are T cell receptor beta chains from one sample, sequenced in a study of blood T cell repertoires in COVID-19. TCRdb's table, derived via immunoSEQ multiplex PCR, lists solely in-frame clones and lacks some. The sample consists of some 130,000 clones, 80% to 90% of them appearing once. The sequenced sample consisted of peripheral blood. The source is a man between 45 and 60 years old with active COVID-19. Both conserved end residues are part of each CDR3. D genes are given only for firm matches. Clone size is stated in some rows and not others, as once, few, many or a class when expanded.

j_call	d_call	v_call	clone_size	cdr3_nt	cdr3_aa
TRBJ1-2	TRBD1	TRBV5-1	-	TGCGCCAGCAGCTCGGGACAGGGGGTTAACTATGGCTACACCTTC	CASSSGQGVNYGYTF
TRBJ2-7	-	TRBV5-1	few	TGCGCCAGCAGCTTGGGGGAGTCCCTACGCGAGCAGTACTTC	CASSLGESLREQYF
TRBJ2-3	TRBD2	TRBV5-1	-	TGCGCCAGCAGCTTGTGGACTAGCGGGGCGGATACGCAGTATTTT	CASSLWTSGADTQYF
TRBJ1-5	-	TRBV4-1	-	TGCGCCAGCAGCCAAACAATACAGGGTGGACAGCCCCAGCATTTT	CASSQTIQGGQPQHF
TRBJ2-7	TRBD1	TRBV10-3	-	TGTGCCATCGGGGACAGGGGAGGGTACGAGCAGTACTTC	CAIGDRGGYEQYF
TRBJ1-1	-	TRBV29-1	-	TGCAGCGTTGTTCGGGCGGCGGGGGAAAAAGCTTTCTTT	CSVVRAAGEKAFF
TRBJ2-2	TRBD1	TRBV5-1	-	TGCGCCAGCAGTTGGGACAGGACGAACACCGGGGAGCTGTTTTTT	CASSWDRTNTGELFF
TRBJ1-2	-	TRBV4-3	-	TGCGCCAGCAGCCAAATCTTAGGGGGGGGCGGAAACTATGGCTACACCTTC	CASSQILGGGGNYGYTF
TRBJ2-2	TRBD1	TRBV24-1	-	TGTGCCACCAGTGATTCGGCGACAGGGGGACTACACCGGGAGCTGTTTTTT	CATSDSATGGLHRELFF
TRBJ1-3	-	TRBV10-3	-	TGTGCCATCAGCACAGATATCTCTGGAAACACCATATATTTT	CAISTDISGNTIYF
TRBJ1-2	-	TRBV7-8	-	TGTGCCAGCAGCTTGATGGGGGGATTTAATAACTATGGCTACACCTTC	CASSLMGGFNNYGYTF
TRBJ1-2	TRBD1	TRBV9	-	TGTGCCAGCAGCGCGAGACAGGGGGCGGGCTATGGCTACACCTTC	CASSARQGAGYGYTF
TRBJ2-7	-	TRBV19	-	TGTGCCAGCGCGGAGGAGCAGCCCGGCTACGAGCAGTACTTC	CASAEEQPGYEQYF
TRBJ2-7	-	TRBV7-6	few	TGTGCCTTTGGGGCCTTGAGCTCCTACGAGCAGTACTTC	CAFGALSSYEQYF
TRBJ1-2	-	TRBV27	few	TGTGCCAGCAGTAGATCAGGGGATGTAAGCGGCTACACCTTC	CASSRSGDVSGYTF
TRBJ1-6	TRBD1	TRBV6-2/TRBV6-3	-	TGTGCCAGCAGTTACCCCCCCTGGACAGGGATCGAGAATTCACCCCTCCACTTT	CASSYPPWTGIENSPLHF
TRBJ1-3	-	TRBV4-3	-	TGCGCCAGCAGCCAAGGATCAGGGGAAAAAGGAAACACCATATATTTT	CASSQGSGEKGNTIYF